The T cell receptor beta chain described here comes from a study of T cell changes during pregnancy in multiple sclerosis. CDR3 length: 16 amino acids. Germline CDR1 LGHNA, CDR2 YNFKEQ. Trimming cost V 2 bases and J 5 bases; bases outside gene matches: 6. Sequencing was performed with immunoSEQ multiplex PCR; in TCRdb, only in-frame clones are kept and a portion is missing. The table lists almost 50,000 clones, around 93% of them singletons. This TCR was sampled from a female donor with multiple sclerosis, enrolled in a pregnancy study. V gene TRBV4-2 combines with J gene TRBJ1-5, with TRBD1 identical over 10 bases. Specimen: CD8+ T cells from peripheral blood mononuclear cells, collected after pregnancy. The CDR3 sequence is CASSQPGQGEDQPQHF. In DNA form, the CDR3 reads TGTGCCAGCAGCCAACCCGGACAGGGGGAAGATCAGCCCCAGCATTTT.